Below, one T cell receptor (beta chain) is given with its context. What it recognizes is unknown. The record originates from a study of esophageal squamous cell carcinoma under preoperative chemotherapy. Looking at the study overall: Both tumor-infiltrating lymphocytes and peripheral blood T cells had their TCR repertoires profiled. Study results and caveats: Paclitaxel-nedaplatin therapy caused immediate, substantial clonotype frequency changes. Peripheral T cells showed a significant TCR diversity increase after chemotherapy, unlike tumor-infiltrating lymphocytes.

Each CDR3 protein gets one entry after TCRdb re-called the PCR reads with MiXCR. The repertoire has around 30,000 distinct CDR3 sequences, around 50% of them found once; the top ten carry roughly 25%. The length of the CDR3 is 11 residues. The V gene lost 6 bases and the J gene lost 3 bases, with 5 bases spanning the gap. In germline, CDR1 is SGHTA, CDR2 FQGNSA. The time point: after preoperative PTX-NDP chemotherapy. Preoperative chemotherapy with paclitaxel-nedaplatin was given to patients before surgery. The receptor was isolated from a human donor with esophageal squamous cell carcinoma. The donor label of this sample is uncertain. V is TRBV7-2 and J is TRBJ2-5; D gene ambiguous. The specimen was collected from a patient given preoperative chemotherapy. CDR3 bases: TGTGCCAGCAGTATTAAAGAGACCCAGTACTTC. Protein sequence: CASSIKETQYF.